These 17 T cell receptor beta chains originate from one sample sequenced in a study of T and B cells in COVID-19 patients. Multiplex PCR with BIOMED2 TRB-A/B primer pools amplified TRB rearrangements. TCRdb reanalysed the multiplex PCR reads using MiXCR and keeps one entry per CDR3 protein. The profile shows fewer than 25,000 distinct CDR3 sequences, 25% to 35% of them singletons. TRB was amplified from about 250-500 ng of blood genomic DNA. The specimen was blood. Receptors originate from a human donor who had recovered from COVID-19.

The chain links TRBV5-4 to TRBJ2-3; 14 bases align to TRBD2. Per germline, CDR1 SGHNT and CDR2 YYREEE (reference sequence). V shed 5 bases and J 3 bases; nucleotides not matched to a gene: 5. The CDR3 sequence is 16 residues long. The DNA of the CDR3 is TGTGCCAGCAGACCTGGGACTAGCGGGGGAACAGATACGCAGTATTTT. It specifies CASRPGTSGGTDTQYF.

This clonotype was found many times. The chain has TRBV7-9 and TRBJ2-1; 7 nucleotides line up with TRBD1. The germline V gene has CDR1 SEHNR and CDR2 FQNEAQ (reference sequence). The CDR3 sequence is 16 residues long. The trim removed 5 bases at V and 0 bases at J, leaving 7 bases unmatched. The CDR3 DNA follows: TGTGCCAGCAGCGGGACCAGGGGGAGCTCCTACAATGAGCAGTTCTTC. Amino acids: CASSGTRGSSYNEQFF.

This clonotype was observed a handful of times. V gene TRBV12-3 or TRBV12-4 combines with J gene TRBJ2-7; D is unresolved. V gave up 6 bases and J gave up 3 bases, with 6 bases separating them. The CDR3 contains 11 residues. CDR3 coding DNA: TGTGCCAGCAGCTCACACTACGAGCAGTACTTC. Its protein is CASSSHYEQYF.

The rearrangement joins TRBV5-4 to TRBJ2-4; 9 nucleotides line up with TRBD1. The V gene's germline CDR1 is SGHNT and CDR2 YYREEE (reference sequence). Germline trimming cut 5 bases from V and 6 bases from J; bases unmatched to any gene: 6. The CDR3 runs 14 residues. CDR3 amino acids: CASRPGQGRNIQYF. The CDR3 DNA sequence: TGTGCCAGCAGACCGGGACAGGGAAGAAACATTCAGTACTTC.

V usage is TRBV11-2 and J usage is TRBJ2-3; no definite D call. With 4 bases removed from V and 4 bases from J, the gap between germline ends came to 9 bases. The V gene's germline CDR1 is SGHAT and CDR2 FQNNGV. This CDR3 comprises 13 residues. Here the CDR3 DNA reads TGTGCCAGCAGCTCCCCGGCGTCAGATACGCAGTATTTT. Translated, it gives CASSSPASDTQYF. Together with reference TRBV11-2 and TRBJ2-3, the CDR3 gives the full variable domain: EAGVAQSPRYKIIEKRQSVAFWCNPISGHATLYWYQQILGQGPKLLIQFQNNGVVDDSQLPKDRFSAERLKGVDSTLKIQPAKLEDSAVYLCASSSPASDTQYFGPGTRLTVL.

The chain is built from TRBV12-3 or TRBV12-4 and TRBJ2-7; TRBD1 matches 10 bases. Trimming cost V 7 bases and J 4 bases; bases outside gene matches: 7. The CDR3 runs to 14 residues. The CDR3 DNA reads TGTGCCAGCAAAAAGACAGGGGGCAGTTACGAGCAGTACTTC. This encodes CASKKTGGSYEQYF.

The table lists this clonotype with many counts. The chain joins TRBV6-5 to TRBJ2-3, with 14 bases that match TRBD2. J gave up 4 bases and V 6 bases, and 6 bases lay outside the gene matches. The germline V gene has CDR1 MNHEY and CDR2 SVGAGI. This CDR3 is 16 amino acids long. CDR3 sequence reads: CASSIGLAGGPDTQYF. The CDR3 DNA sequence: TGTGCCAGCAGCATAGGACTAGCGGGAGGTCCAGATACGCAGTATTTT.

V usage is TRBV24-1 and J usage is TRBJ2-1; 13 nucleotides line up with TRBD2. The ends lost 6 bases at V and 7 bases at J; junction bases unmatched: 5. There are 15 residues in the CDR3. In germline, CDR1 is KGHDR, CDR2 SFDVKD. The CDR3 DNA reads TGTGCCACCAGTATGGGACTAGCGGGGAGGAATGAGCAGTTCTTC. Residues: CATSMGLAGRNEQFF.

The V and J genes are TRBV19 and TRBJ1-1, with D perhaps matching TRBD1 (6 bases). CDR3 length: 16 residues. The germline V and J ends were trimmed by 2 bases and 1 base, with 14 bases remaining between them. Per germline, CDR1 LNHDA and CDR2 SQIVND (reference sequence). The CDR3 DNA is TGTGCCAGTAGTATAATGAGCGGGGGGCGGAACACTGAAGCTTTCTTT. Protein sequence: CASSIMSGGRNTEAFF.

The V and J genes are TRBV6-5 and TRBJ2-6, with 9 nucleotides matching TRBD1. V trimming: 10 bases; J trimming: 1 base; junction bases outside the gene matches: 11. The CDR3 loop spans 17 amino acids. In germline, CDR1 is MNHEY, CDR2 SVGAGI. CDR3 loop: CAIPTGTGISGANVLTF. CDR3 nucleotide sequence: TGTGCCATCCCGACCGGGACAGGGATATCTGGGGCCAACGTCCTGACTTTC.

In this sample, this clonotype turned up a few times. V usage is TRBV20-1 and J usage is TRBJ2-1; no clear D. CDR3 length equals 10 residues. V dropped 3 bases and J dropped 7 bases, with 4 bases sitting between them. Germline loops: CDR1 DFQATT, CDR2 SNEGSKA (reference sequence). CDR3 coding DNA: TGCAGTGCTAGCAAGAATGAGCAGTTCTTC. Protein product: CSASKNEQFF.

The rearrangement joins TRBV5-1 to TRBJ2-5; 8 bases are shared with TRBD2. Germline-derived CDR1 and CDR2 are SGHRS and YFSETQ. Trimming cost V 1 base and J 5 bases; bases outside gene matches: 7. CDR3 length equals 15 residues. DNA for the CDR3: TGCGCCAGCAGCTTGATTGGACTAGCATCGGAGACCCAGTACTTC. Translation gives CASSLIGLASETQYF.

This clonotype was seen at least ten times. The rearrangement joins TRBV15 to TRBJ2-7; 9 bases align to TRBD1. Germline V lookup: CDR1 LNHNV, CDR2 YYDKDF (reference sequence). The CDR3 has 16 amino acids. V shed 1 base, J shed 3 bases, and the junction held 7 bases outside the gene matches. CDR3 sequence reads: CATSRGIATGGYEQYF. CDR3 bases: TGTGCCACCAGCAGAGGAATCGCGACAGGGGGCTACGAGCAGTACTTC.

A word on this clonotype: At one end, the junction sequence differs from germline, possibly due to a read error. The chain employs TRBV19 and TRBJ2-7, with D unclear. The length of the CDR3 is 14 residues. The germline gives CDR1 LNHDA, CDR2 SQIVND (reference sequence). The CDR3 is CASSISTESYKQYF. The CDR3 coding sequence is TGTGCCAGTAGTATCTCAACAGAGTCCTACAAGCAGTACTTC. The variable domain in full, completed from reference TRBV19 and TRBJ2-7, reads DGGITQSPKYLFRKEGQNVTLSCEQNLNHDAMYWYRQDPGQGLRLIYYSQIVNDFQKGDIAEGYSVSREKKESFPLTVTSAQKNPTAFYLCASSISTESYKQYFGPGTRLTVT.

This clonotype was recorded once. The J gene is TRBJ1-2, the V gene TRBV6-5, with D possibly matching TRBD1 (6 bases). The CDR3 consists of 14 residues. Trimming removed 5 bases from V and 8 bases from J, with 18 bases in between. From germline, CDR1 is MNHEY and CDR2 SVGAGI. The CDR3 protein is CASSGAYRVGGYTF. The CDR3 DNA sequence: TGTGCCAGCAGTGGAGCCTACAGGGTTGGCGGCTACACCTTC.

This clonotype was detected once. This chain joins TRBV2 and TRBJ1-4; TRBD1 aligns across 8 bases. Germline V gives CDR1 SNHLY, CDR2 FYNNEI. With V trimmed by 6 bases and J by 3 bases, 9 bases remained unmatched. The CDR3 has 16 residues. CDR3 sequence reads: CASSRDRIGSNEKLFF. The CDR3 nucleotides are TGTGCCAGCAGCCGGGACAGGATCGGCTCTAATGAAAAACTGTTTTTT.

This clonotype has only a few counts. The V and J genes are TRBV12-3 or TRBV12-4 and TRBJ2-5; D unresolved. There are 13 residues in the CDR3. Trimming left V 1 base short and J 5 bases short, with 8 bases between. Here the CDR3 DNA reads TGTGCCAGCAGTTTAGAGGGCGGTGAGACCCAGTACTTC. Its protein product is CASSLEGGETQYF.